This record looks at one T cell receptor (beta chain) sequence and its context. TCRdb's copy holds only in-frame clones and misses some; the assay was immunoSEQ multiplex PCR. Of about 430,000 clones listed, over 75% were seen once; the top ten hold approximately 1%. The sample comes from a study of blood T cell repertoires in COVID-19. On the study more broadly: The samples span acute and convalescent COVID-19 from the United States, Italy and Spain.

Germline V lookup: CDR1 LGHNA, CDR2 YSLEER. CDR3 size: 18 residues. V was trimmed by 2 bases and J by 4 bases, leaving 20 bases between them. The study drew participants aged 18 to 89 years from some 23 US areas. The source is a woman aged 25 to 39 with acute COVID-19. The chain carries TRBV4-3 and TRBJ2-2; weak D call: TRBD2 (5 bases). Sequenced material: PBMCs or T cells enriched from blood (not recorded which). As DNA, the CDR3 is TGCGCCAGCAGCCAACTCCCCCGGTCCGGGGTAGGCACCGGGGAGCTGTTTTTT. Protein: CASSQLPRSGVGTGELFF.